Sequencing of this T cell receptor beta chain was carried out in a study of cytomegalovirus exposure and HLA in healthy donors. PCR employed 60 Vbeta and 13 Jbeta primers. This table comes from immunoSEQ multiplex PCR, and its TCRdb copy is limited to in-frame clones, with some not included. Of 170,000 or so clones listed, roughly 80% are singletons. Everyone who donated was a healthy bone marrow donor. CDR1 and CDR2 from the germline V gene are MNHEY and SVGAGI. The CDR3 has 13 amino acids. J gave up 3 bases and V 11 bases, and 7 bases lay outside the gene matches. This chain joins TRBV6-5 and TRBJ1-5, with TRBD1 matching over 7 bases. The origin of this receptor is a woman aged 25-40 years in good health and CMV-seronegative. The sequencing input was PBMCs. The CDR3 DNA reads as TGTGCCTCCAGGAGGGGGCCCAATCAGCCCCAGCATTTT. It specifies CASRRGPNQPQHF.